The clone carrying this T cell receptor (beta chain) was seen a few times. The antigen is undetermined. This sample stems from a study of beta chain features in type 1 diabetes. Study-level points and caveats: An over-representation of cells with high TCR expression could result from cDNA sequencing. The similarity of naive, central memory and Treg TCRB repertoires appeared greater among patients than among healthy donors. HLA influence on TCRB rearrangement stayed unresolved here.

Investigators reverse transcribed all isolated RNA, so they sequenced expressed TCRB transcripts. Generated by immunoSEQ multiplex PCR, the TCRdb table keeps only in-frame clones and is missing some. The profile shows under 90,000 clones, around a third of them singletons. Donors contributed one heparinised blood draw apiece, averaging around 100 mL. Trimming stripped 3 bases from V and 5 bases from J, with 20 bases between. Germline CDR1 reads MGHRA; CDR2 reads YSYEKL. CDR3 length: 16 amino acids. Source material: stem cell memory CD4+ T cells from blood. The V call is TRBV4-1, the J call TRBJ2-7; tentative D call: TRBD2 (6 bases). The sequence was collected from a young woman in good health. CDR3 DNA sequence: TGCGCCAGCAGCCAGGGACTTAGTGGGAAGGCAAACGAGCAGTACTTC. Residues: CASSQGLSGKANEQYF.